The source of this T cell receptor (beta chain) is a study of blood T cell repertoires in COVID-19 (TCRdb year 2020). The study in broad terms: Samples from collaborators originated in the United States, Italy and Spain and spanned both the acute and convalescent phases of COVID-19. The material from the prospective study consisted of cDNA or gDNA derived from T cells, B-cell-depleted T cells, or PBMCs. Deeply sampled blood TCRbeta repertoires from subjects exposed to, actively infected with, or recovered from COVID-19 were included in the dataset. A freely available public database, intended as a resource for researchers studying the immune response to SARS-CoV-2, is where the repertoires were released. The samples were drawn from the first 160 participants of the ongoing ImmuneRACE study and from 1,200 or so subjects provided by 6 global collaborators. Sample metadata almost always included a de-identified subject ID, COVID-19 status, age in years and sex. Where available, HLA class I and class II types were taken from metadata supplied by the sample provider and were not determined by assay-based typing.

Summary of the overall study and its limitations: The quantity of clinical and demographic metadata differed by source and by participant and was supplied without curation.

On this clone itself: Its binding antigen is unknown. No quality values exist for individual bases; no much larger clone is one base distant.

TCRbeta CDR3 regions were amplified from genomic DNA using the immunoSEQ Assay, a bias-controlled multiplex PCR. The authors' pipeline ran thus. Within the assay, amplification of reference gene primers was used to estimate how many nucleated cells each sample contained. To quantify the absolute abundance of each unique TCRbeta CDR3 rearrangement, sequence reads were collapsed and filtered. Productive Simpson clonality was computed per sample as the square root of Simpson's diversity index over productive rearrangements. TCRdb re-hosts the immuneACCESS table, in-frame sequences only. Its copies lack some clones; in the studies checked, an unresolved V gene accounts for under half of them, and the cause for the rest is not known. V, J and clone size were drawn from that table, and D and trimming were deduced from the DNA. The sample table holds some 80,000 clones, of which approximately 90% were seen once. The ten largest clones add up to less than 0.8% of the sample.

The CDR3 numbers 16 residues from cysteine through phenylalanine. The CDR3 DNA has 48 bases and is translated from base 1. In the germline V gene (reference sequence), CDR1 corresponds to LGHDT and CDR2 to YNNKEL. V is shortened by 2 bases, J by 1 base, and the region joining them spans 15 bases. Whole blood was collected in K2EDTA tubes by collaborating institutions according to the institutions' own protocols. For TCRbeta analysis, collaborator samples were shipped as frozen whole blood, as isolated PBMCs, or as DNA extracted from either sample type. This receptor was taken from a woman older than 75 with acute or convalescent COVID-19. The sequence is built from TRBV3-1 (or the pseudogene TRBV3-2) and TRBJ2-7; matching of 6 bases hints at TRBD1 as the D gene. The sample was peripheral blood. The DNA sequence is as follows: TGTGCCAGCAGCCAATTCACGACAGGTAGATCCTACGAGCAGTACTTC. This encodes CASSQFTTGRSYEQYF.